Given below is one T cell receptor beta chain in context. CDR1 is DFQATT and CDR2 is SNEGSKA in the germline V gene (reference sequence). The CDR3 loop spans 13 amino acids. This specimen comes from a study of monozygotic twins with inflammatory bowel disease. In preparing each TCR library, 3,000 to 4,500 ng of total RNA was used. TCRdb re-called the 5' RACE reads, yielding one record per CDR3 amino acid sequence without DNA. This sample's table reports about 160,000 distinct CDR3 sequences. This receptor was taken from a human donor with ulcerative colitis or Crohn's disease, or a healthy co-twin of an affected twin (not recorded which). The rearrangement links TRBV20-1 to TRBJ2-1. The specimen was blood. Here the CDR3 reads CSAWGSSYNEQFF.